The 19 T cell receptor beta chains listed next were all sequenced from one sample in a study of beta chain features in type 1 diabetes. Reverse transcription of all isolated RNA meant that expressed TCRB transcripts were sequenced. Method: immunoSEQ multiplex PCR; TCRdb's copy keeps in-frame clones and lacks some. The sample includes about 900,000 clones, roughly 16% of them seen just once. The sequencing sample was made of naive CD4+ T cells from blood. The receptors were gathered from a woman aged 18-29 years in good health.

With regard to this clone: Distinct nucleotide sequences in the sample also encode this CDR3. The chain recombines TRBV7-2 with TRBJ1-5, with no clear D. The ends were cut back, 1 base at V and 4 bases at J, with 11 bases in the middle. CDR1 is SGHTA and CDR2 is FQGNSA in the germline V gene. There are 15 residues in the CDR3. CDR3 sequence (DNA): TGTGCCAGCAGCTTAGGGTCCAACAGTAATCAGCCCCAGCATTTT. It codes for CASSLGSNSNQPQHF.

This clone occurred a few times. V is TRBV5-8 and J is TRBJ1-4, with 12 nucleotides matching TRBD1. Germline V gene data show CDR1 as SGHTS and CDR2 as YDEGEE. This CDR3 contains 15 residues. Trimming took 3 bases from V and 6 from J; bases not matched to a gene: 3. CDR3 nucleotides: TGTGCCAGCAGCTGGGACAGGGGGCAATATGAAAAACTGTTTTTT. Its protein product is CASSWDRGQYEKLFF. Variable domain in full (rest from reference TRBV5-8 and TRBJ1-4): EAGVTQSPTHLIKTRGQQATLRCSPISGHTSVYWYQQALGLGLQFLLWYDEGEERNRGNFPPRFSGRQFPNYSSELNVNALELEDSALYLCASSWDRGQYEKLFFGSGTQLSVL.

This clone occurred a few times. The chain links TRBV27 to TRBJ2-2; D may match TRBD1 or TRBD2 (5 bases each). Germline assignment: CDR1 MNHEY and CDR2 SMNVEV (reference sequence). V lost 3 bases, J lost 7 bases, and 12 bases lay in between. The CDR3 runs 14 residues. CDR3 nucleotides: TGTGCCAGCAGTTTCCTAGGGGCGGGCGGGGAGCTGTTTTTT. Its translation is CASSFLGAGGELFF.

This clone has only a few counts. The rearrangement links TRBV6-6 to TRBJ2-5, with TRBD1 matching over 8 bases. Per germline, CDR1 MNHNY and CDR2 SVGAGI (reference sequence). Losses at the gene ends were 7 bases for V and 5 bases for J; bases not matched to a gene: 6. CDR3 size: 13 residues. DNA for the CDR3: TGTGCCAGCAACGACAGGGGTTGGGAGACCCAGTACTTC. Its protein product is CASNDRGWETQYF.

There are a few counts of this clone. This chain connects TRBV7-3 to TRBJ1-4; D ambiguous. In germline, CDR1 is SGHTA, CDR2 FQGTGA. V was trimmed by 2 bases and J by 5 bases, leaving 12 bases between them. The CDR3 consists of 15 residues. Here the CDR3 DNA reads TGTGCCAGCAGCTTAGCGTCAGGCTCAAATGAAAAACTGTTTTTT. It is translated as CASSLASGSNEKLFF.

The V call is TRBV28, the J call TRBJ2-3; 8 bases line up with TRBD2. This CDR3 region has 15 residues. V dropped 4 bases and J dropped 6; count of bases not matched to a gene: 9. Germline V lookup: CDR1 MDHEN, CDR2 SYDVKM. CDR3 protein: CASSYPLSSGDTQYF. CDR3 DNA: TGTGCCAGCAGTTACCCCCTCTCTAGCGGGGATACGCAGTATTTT.

In this sample, this clone turned up a few times. The V and J genes are TRBV15 and TRBJ1-2; a possible D gene is TRBD1 (5 bases). The CDR3 runs to 13 residues. In germline, CDR1 is LNHNV, CDR2 YYDKDF (reference sequence). The V end lost 3 bases, the J end lost 7 bases, and 12 bases lay between the germline ends. CDR3 amino acids: CATSSEGSGGYTF. The CDR3 DNA reads TGTGCCACCAGCAGCGAGGGGTCGGGTGGCTACACCTTC. Full variable domain (outside the CDR3, taken from reference TRBV15 and TRBJ1-2): DAMVIQNPRYQVTQFGKPVTLSCSQTLNHNVMYWYQQKSSQAPKLLFHYYDKDFNNEADTPDNFQSRRPNTSFCFLDIRSPGLGDTAMYLCATSSEGSGGYTFGSGTRLTVV.

This clone came up a few times. The chain recombines TRBV5-1 with TRBJ2-1; D is unclear. The V end lost 1 base, the J end lost 6 bases, and 8 bases lay between the germline ends. This CDR3 comprises 13 residues. Germline CDR1 is SGHRS and CDR2 is YFSETQ. The CDR3 region has the DNA TGCGCCAGCAGCTTGCCTAGTGGCAATGAGCAGTTCTTC. It specifies CASSLPSGNEQFF.

The gene calls are TRBV29-1 and TRBJ2-7, with D possibly matching TRBD1 (6 bases). Trimming shortened V by 3 bases and J by 3 bases, and 15 bases separated the two germline ends. CDR3 size: 14 residues. Germline CDR1 is SQVTM and CDR2 is ANQGSEA. The CDR3 coding sequence is TGCAGCGTTGAGGTGGGGGCCACCTTCTACGAGCAGTACTTC. It yields the protein CSVEVGATFYEQYF.

This clone was detected only a few times. The chain employs TRBV4-3 and TRBJ2-5; 9 bases are a match to TRBD1. The J segment lost 2 bases and the V segment lost 4 bases, leaving 11 bases of the junction unmatched. The germline gives CDR1 LGHNA, CDR2 YSLEER. The CDR3 consists of 17 residues. DNA for the CDR3: TGCGCCAGCAGCCCGGGACAGGGAGGTCGGATACAAGAGACCCAGTACTTC. Protein sequence: CASSPGQGGRIQETQYF.

This clone has just a few counts. CDR3 DNA: TGTGCCAGCTCACCACCTGCGGGACTAGGCAGAGATGAGCAGTTCTTC. Translated: CASSPPAGLGRDEQFF. The rearrangement links TRBV18 to TRBJ2-1; 8 positions match TRBD2. Germline values: CDR1 KGHSH, CDR2 LQKENI. This CDR3 has 16 residues. Trimming cost V 0 bases and J 8 bases; bases outside gene matches: 9.

For the CDR3, the DNA is TGTGCCAGCAACGTCCCCGGAGGACTTGCAACTAATGAAAAACTGTTTTTT. This gives the protein CASNVPGGLATNEKLFF. The chain combines TRBV28 with TRBJ1-4; D ambiguous. This CDR3 contains 17 residues. Deletions cut 7 bases from V and 0 bases from J, with 18 bases between. Per germline, CDR1 MDHEN and CDR2 SYDVKM.

V is TRBV10-3 and J is TRBJ1-1, with 7 bases lining up with TRBD1. The trim removed 8 bases at V and 1 base at J, leaving 7 bases unmatched. Per germline, CDR1 ENHRY and CDR2 SYGVKD. The CDR3 loop spans 14 amino acids. CDR3 protein: CAIRGGQENTEAFF. The CDR3 DNA reads TGTGCCATCCGCGGAGGACAGGAGAACACTGAAGCTTTCTTT.

Concerning this clone: At the DNA level, this CDR3 is encoded by other sequences in the same sample as well. This rearrangement joins TRBV18 to TRBJ2-7; 7 positions agree with TRBD1. Looked up from germline, CDR1 is KGHSH and CDR2 is LQKENI. The J segment lost 1 base and the V segment lost 3 bases, leaving 3 bases of the junction unmatched. The CDR3 is made up of 14 amino acids. This CDR3 is CASSPGQRSYEQYF. The CDR3 DNA sequence: TGTGCCAGCTCACCGGGACAGCGATCCTACGAGCAGTACTTC.

CDR3 sequence (DNA): TGTGCCAGTAGTACCCCAGGGGATGGTTATGGCTACACCTTC. Translation: CASSTPGDGYGYTF. V usage is TRBV19 and J usage is TRBJ1-2; possibly TRBD1 for D (6 bases). V was cut by 4 bases and J by 5 bases, with 14 bases left in between. CDR1 and CDR2 from the germline V gene are LNHDA and SQIVND (reference sequence). The CDR3 totals 14 residues.

In the case of this clone: The same CDR3 is also encoded by other DNA sequences in this sample. The genes are TRBV7-2 and TRBJ1-4; D gene unclear. V was cut by 1 base and J by 7 bases, with 10 bases left in between. Germline loops: CDR1 SGHTA, CDR2 FQGNSA. CDR3 length: 14 residues. CDR3 coding DNA: TGTGCCAGCAGCTTAGGGGGTCCGGGTGAAAAACTGTTTTTT. Translated: CASSLGGPGEKLFF.

This clone was seen more than once but under ten times. The chain joins TRBV6-6 to TRBJ2-1; D not resolved. The CDR3 is made up of 13 amino acids. V was cut by 0 bases and J by 4 bases, with 4 bases left in between. Germline CDR1 is MNHNY and CDR2 is SVGAGI (reference sequence). This CDR3 is CASSYSRYNEQFF. In DNA, the CDR3 is TGTGCCAGCAGTTACTCGAGGTACAATGAGCAGTTCTTC.

This sequence joins TRBV6-1 and TRBJ2-3; TRBD1 or TRBD2 may be the D gene (5 bases each). V lost 1 base, J lost 0 bases, and 5 bases lay in between. CDR1 and CDR2 from the germline V gene are MNHNS and SASEGT. This CDR3 comprises 14 residues. CDR3 sequence (DNA): TGTGCCAGCAGTGAAGGGGGGAGCACAGATACGCAGTATTTT. Translated: CASSEGGSTDTQYF.

V and J are TRBV19 and TRBJ2-5; D is perhaps TRBD1 (6 bases). This CDR3 spans 14 amino acids. V lost 3 bases and J lost 5, with 13 bases in between. Germline assignment: CDR1 LNHDA and CDR2 SQIVND (reference sequence). CDR3 sequence: CASSIAQGRETQYF. The CDR3 DNA is TGTGCCAGTAGTATCGCACAGGGACGGGAGACCCAGTACTTC.